This record concerns one T cell receptor (beta chain) sequence. This sample was taken from a study of PD-L1 blockade in urothelial cancer. Study as a whole: Patients commenced intravenous atezolizumab, 1,200 mg every 3 weeks, at some point between 2013 and 2015. T cell content in blood samples showed a median of 141,255.

What went into each PCR as a spike was synthetic TCR analog templates. Only in-frame clones appear in the TCRdb table, and some are missing; sequencing was by immunoSEQ multiplex PCR. In the table there are just over 40,000 clones, roughly 85% of which are singletons. Regarding time point: peripheral blood 6 weeks after treatment start. The CDR3 consists of 14 residues. Per the germline V gene, CDR1 is SGHTA and CDR2 is FQGNSA. V shed 3 bases and J shed 7 bases, with 13 bases lying between them. The sequenced sample was PBMCs, obtained around atezolizumab (anti-PD-L1) treatment. This clonotype was sampled from a man aged 65 to 85 with urothelial cancer. The chain combines TRBV7-2 with TRBJ1-5; a weak D match, TRBD1 (6 bases). This CDR3 reads CASSLGGGAQPQHF. In nucleotides, the CDR3 is TGTGCCAGCAGCTTGGGCGGGGGGGCGCAGCCCCAGCATTTT.